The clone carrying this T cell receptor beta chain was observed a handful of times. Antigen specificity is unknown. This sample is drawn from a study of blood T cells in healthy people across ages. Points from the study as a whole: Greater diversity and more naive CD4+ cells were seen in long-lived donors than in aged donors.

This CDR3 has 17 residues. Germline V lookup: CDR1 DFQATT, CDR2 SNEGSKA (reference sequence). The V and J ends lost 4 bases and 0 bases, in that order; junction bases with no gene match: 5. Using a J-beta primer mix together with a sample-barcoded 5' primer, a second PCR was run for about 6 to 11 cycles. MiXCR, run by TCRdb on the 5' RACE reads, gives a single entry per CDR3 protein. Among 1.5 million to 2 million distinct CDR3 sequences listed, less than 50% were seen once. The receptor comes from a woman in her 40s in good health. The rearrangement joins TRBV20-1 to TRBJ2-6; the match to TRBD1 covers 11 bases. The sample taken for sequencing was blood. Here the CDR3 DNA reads TGCAGTGCTATTCGCGGGACAGGGGGCTCTGGGGCCAACGTCCTGACTTTC. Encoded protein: CSAIRGTGGSGANVLTF.